This T cell receptor (beta chain) was retrieved from a study of shared clonotypes between healthy human individuals. This clone was seen once. CDR1 is MNHNS, CDR2 SASEGT, per germline. V was clipped by 6 bases and J by 6 bases; unmatched bases: 11. The CDR3 loop spans 14 amino acids. Naive CD8 cells lacked CD45RO, underwent positive selection for CCR7 and left out terminally differentiated effector memory CD45RA+ cells. For every subset, genomic DNA was evenly distributed across several immunoSEQ plates. Profiled with immunoSEQ multiplex PCR; TCRdb holds only in-frame clones, not every one. The sample holds more than 2 million clones, approximately 94% seen once.

The source is a man aged 18-30 years in good health. The J gene is TRBJ2-7, the V gene TRBV6-1; TRBD1 matches at 7 bases. Sequencing was done on a sample of naive CD8+ T cells sorted from blood. CDR3 nucleotides: TGTGCCAGCAGCCCGGGACAGACTTGGCGCGAGCAGTACTTC. It specifies CASSPGQTWREQYF.